This TCR beta chain was recorded in a study of post-analysis software for immune sequencing data. Study at large: As for disease course, relapsing-remitting, secondary progressive and progressive-relapsing multiple sclerosis were all included.

Unique molecular identifiers were present in the TCR beta cDNA libraries. Approximately 550,000 cDNA molecules came from 1 to 10 million T cells. Using its own MiXCR run on the PCR reads, TCRdb lists one record per CDR3 protein. This sample has roughly 400,000 distinct CDR3 sequences, with approximately 38% found just once. Comment on this clonotype: Its antigen remains unknown.

Whole-study results and caveats: Controls had significantly higher normalized Chao1 diversity than multiple sclerosis patients. Four or five TRBV segments (TRBV5-6, TRBV5-1 and TRBV20-1 among them) occurred more frequently in patients than in controls. Under F measure analysis, samples from one preparation batch co-clustered strongly.

Germline V gives CDR1 LNHNV, CDR2 YYDKDF (reference sequence). The CDR3 is 14 amino acids. Trimming removed 5 bases from V and 12 bases from J; junction bases left unmatched: 9. V and J are TRBV15 and TRBJ1-4; 10 bases are shared with TRBD1. The sequencing sample was made of blood. This clonotype was obtained from a girl aged 2-10 years with multiple sclerosis. The CDR3 region is CATSFDRGRGELFF. The CDR3 nucleotides are TGTGCCACCAGCTTTGACAGGGGGCGTGGGGAACTGTTTTTT.